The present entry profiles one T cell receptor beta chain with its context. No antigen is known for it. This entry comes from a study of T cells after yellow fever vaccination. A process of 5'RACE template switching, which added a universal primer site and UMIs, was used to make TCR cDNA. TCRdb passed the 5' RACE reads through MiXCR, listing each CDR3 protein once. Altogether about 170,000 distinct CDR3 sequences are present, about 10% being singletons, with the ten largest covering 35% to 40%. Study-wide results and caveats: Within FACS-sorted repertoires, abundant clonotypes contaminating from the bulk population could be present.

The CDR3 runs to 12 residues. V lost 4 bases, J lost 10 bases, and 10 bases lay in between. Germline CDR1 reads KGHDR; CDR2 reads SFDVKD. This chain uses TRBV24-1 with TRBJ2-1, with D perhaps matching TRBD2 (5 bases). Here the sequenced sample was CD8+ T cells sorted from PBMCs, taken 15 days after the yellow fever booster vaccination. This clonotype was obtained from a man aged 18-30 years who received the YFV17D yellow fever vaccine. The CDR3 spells CATSDHTREQFF. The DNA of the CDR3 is TGTGCCACCAGTGACCATACTAGGGAGCAGTTCTTC.